The 14 T cell receptor beta chains below all came from one sample that was sequenced in a study of T cells in Graves' hyperthyroidism and ophthalmopathy. TCR beta CDR3 regions were amplified from RNA. First-round RT-PCR of the TCR CDR3 relied on the HTBI primer set. TCRdb passed the multiplex PCR reads through MiXCR, listing each CDR3 protein once. The sample lists 800,000 or so distinct CDR3 sequences, 35% to 45% seen once, with approximately 8.7% in the top ten. Sample: blood. These receptors were collected from a young man with Graves' hyperthyroidism.

Ten or more counts support this clonotype. This sequence joins TRBV29-1 and TRBJ1-1, with D perhaps matching TRBD1 (6 bases). This CDR3 spans 12 amino acids. The V and J ends lost 7 bases and 12 bases respectively, with 21 bases between them. Germline V lookup: CDR1 SQVTM, CDR2 ANQGSEA. This CDR3 is CSATRQAPTTFF. The CDR3 nucleotides read TGCAGCGCAACTAGACAGGCCCCTACGACTTTCTTT.

V and J are TRBV4-3 and TRBJ2-6; D may be TRBD1 (6 bases). The germline V gene encodes CDR1 LGHNA and CDR2 YSLEER. V lost 3 bases and J 0 bases, leaving 9 bases between the germline ends. The CDR3 is 16 residues long. For the CDR3, the DNA is TGCGCCAGCAGCCACCGACAGGACTCTGGGGCCAACGTCCTGACTTTC. It specifies CASSHRQDSGANVLTF.

V and J are TRBV7-9 and TRBJ1-2, with 7 bases fitting TRBD1. Per germline, CDR1 SEHNR and CDR2 FQNEAQ (reference sequence). V lost 2 bases and J lost 4; bases outside the gene matches: 7. The CDR3 spans 15 residues. The CDR3 nucleotides read TGTGCCAGCAGCTTATGGACAGGCCCTGGCTATGGCTACACCTTC. Its translation: CASSLWTGPGYGYTF. The full variable domain, rest sourced from reference TRBV7-9 and TRBJ1-2, is DTGVSQNPRHKITKRGQNVTFRCDPISEHNRLYWYRQTLGQGPEFLTYFQNEAQLEKSRLLSDRFSAERPKGSFSTLEIQRTEQGDSAMYLCASSLWTGPGYGYTFGSGTRLTVV.

This clonotype was counted ten times or more. A junction boundary mismatches the germline segment, possibly from a read error. The J gene is TRBJ2-5, the V gene TRBV7-3; D is unresolved. Germline CDR1 SGHTA, CDR2 FQGTGA. This CDR3 spans 14 amino acids. The CDR3 protein is CASSRTGVQETQYF. The CDR3 DNA follows: TGCGCCAGCAGCCGAACCGGCGTACAAGAGACCCAGTACTTC.

This clonotype was seen ten or more times. The CDR3 bases are TGTGCCAGTAGTATACACGTCCCCGGGGAGCTGTTTTTT. As protein: CASSIHVPGELFF. The V and J genes are TRBV19 and TRBJ2-2, with D unclear. The germline V gene encodes CDR1 LNHDA and CDR2 SQIVND (reference sequence). Trimming stripped 2 bases from V and 6 bases from J, with 7 bases between. This CDR3 comprises 13 residues. The full variable domain, completed using reference TRBV19 and TRBJ2-2, is DGGITQSPKYLFRKEGQNVTLSCEQNLNHDAMYWYRQDPGQGLRLIYYSQIVNDFQKGDIAEGYSVSREKKESFPLTVTSAQKNPTAFYLCASSIHVPGELFFGEGSRLTVL.

This chain uses TRBV6-6 with TRBJ2-5; D uncertain. This CDR3 contains 13 residues. The germline V and J ends were trimmed by 0 bases and 4 bases, with 6 bases remaining between them. CDR1 MNHNY and CDR2 SVGAGI come from the germline V gene (reference sequence). This chain's CDR3 is CASSYSNIETQYF. DNA for the CDR3: TGTGCCAGCAGTTACTCGAACATAGAGACCCAGTACTTC.

The V gene is TRBV9, the J gene TRBJ2-7; no clear D gene. The CDR3 has 14 residues. Deletions cut 4 bases from V and 6 bases from J, with 17 bases between. The germline CDR1 and CDR2 sequences are SGDLS and YYNGEE. CDR3 DNA: TGTGCCAGCAGCTTAACTGGCCAATGGGGCGAGCAGTACTTC. This encodes CASSLTGQWGEQYF.

In this sample, this clonotype turned up many times. Here the CDR3 reads CASSQGAQGNTEAFF. The CDR3 DNA reads as TGTGCCAGCAGCCAAGGAGCTCAGGGTAACACTGAAGCTTTCTTT. The chain is built from TRBV14 and TRBJ1-1, with TRBD1 as a possible D gene (5 bases). The CDR3 runs to 15 residues. Germline loops: CDR1 SGHDN, CDR2 FVKESK. V dropped 1 base and J dropped 2 bases, with 11 bases sitting between them.

About this clonotype itself: A read error may explain this, as a much larger clone is one base away. The CDR3 bases are TGCAGTGCTAGTGAACGTAAACAAGAGGCCCAGTACTTC. Translating gives CSASERKQEAQYF. The V call is TRBV20-1, the J call TRBJ2-5, with D unresolved. The CDR3 is 13 residues long. CDR1 and CDR2 (germline): DFQATT, SNEGSKA (reference sequence).

This clonotype came up many times. The chain uses TRBV5-1 and TRBJ1-2; the D is unclear. CDR3 size: 13 residues. The ends were cut back, 0 bases at V and 8 bases at J, with 11 bases in the middle. CDR1 is SGHRS and CDR2 is YFSETQ in the germline V gene. The CDR3 region is CASSLGAGVGYTF. The CDR3 bases are TGCGCCAGCAGCTTGGGAGCTGGGGTAGGCTACACCTTC.

Worth noting for this clonotype: Its ends do not fully match the called genes, so a read error is possible. CDR3 bases: TGTGCCGGCAGCCAAGATGGGGGGCCCGAGACCTATGGCTACACCTTC. Its protein is CAGSQDGGPETYGYTF. The chain is built from TRBV14 and TRBJ1-2, with D possibly matching TRBD1 (6 bases). Germline CDR1 and CDR2: SGHDN and FVKESK. The CDR3 is 16 residues long.

This clonotype showed up just a few times. The junction and the germline gene differ at one end; a read error may be behind it. J is TRBJ1-6 and V is TRBV5-1, with a possible D match to TRBD1 (6 bases). Germline V gene data show CDR1 as SGHRS and CDR2 as YFSETQ. The CDR3 runs to 16 residues. The CDR3 nucleotides are TGCGCCAACAGCCCGCGACAGGACAACAATAATTCACCCCTCCACTTT. The encoded protein is CANSPRQDNNNSPLHF.

The chain is built from TRBV2 and TRBJ1-1; maybe TRBD1 (5 bases). Per germline, CDR1 SNHLY and CDR2 FYNNEI. The CDR3 consists of 18 residues. The ends were cut back, 5 bases at V and 1 base at J, with 23 bases in the middle. The CDR3 nucleotides are TGTGCCAGCAGTTTTCTCTCGGGTCGGAGACAGCCGAACACTGAAGCTTTCTTT. Its protein product is CASSFLSGRRQPNTEAFF.

This clonotype showed up many times. The chain joins TRBV29-1 to TRBJ1-1, with unresolved D. The CDR3 spans 13 residues. Trimming took off 1 base at V and 1 base at J, with 7 bases between the two ends. Germline values: CDR1 SQVTM, CDR2 ANQGSEA. For the CDR3, the DNA is TGCAGCGTTGAAGGGGCGACGAACACTGAAGCTTTCTTT. This gives the protein CSVEGATNTEAFF.